Listed here are 14 T cell receptor beta chains from one sample, sequenced in a study of blood T cell repertoires in COVID-19. The table came from immunoSEQ multiplex PCR; TCRdb's copy has only in-frame clones and leaves some out. The repertoire consists of 100,000 to 150,000 clones, with 86% occurring once and the leading ten covering around 2.3%. Material: PBMCs or T cells enriched from blood (not recorded which). These receptors originate from a woman between 50 and 59 years old who had recovered from COVID-19.

This chain uses TRBV7-2 with TRBJ2-3; 9 bases are a match to TRBD1. The J segment lost 4 bases and the V segment lost 4 bases, leaving 6 bases of the junction unmatched. In germline, CDR1 is SGHTA, CDR2 FQGNSA. The CDR3 has 15 amino acids. The CDR3 DNA reads as TGTGCCAGCAGCTCCGACAGGGGGAGGGCAGATACGCAGTATTTT. It yields the protein CASSSDRGRADTQYF.

The chain links TRBV7-9 to TRBJ1-2; D is perhaps TRBD1 (6 bases). Germline V lookup: CDR1 SEHNR, CDR2 FQNEAQ (reference sequence). This CDR3 contains 16 residues. Trimming pared 4 bases from V and 6 bases from J, leaving 21 bases between. This CDR3 is CASSYILDSLDDGYTF. CDR3 DNA: TGTGCCAGCAGCTATATTTTGGACAGCTTGGACGATGGCTACACCTTC.

The sample holds one count of this clone. This chain joins TRBV29-1 and TRBJ2-3, with 9 bases matching TRBD1. The germline V gene encodes CDR1 SQVTM and CDR2 ANQGSEA. The CDR3 extends over 15 amino acids. V shed 3 bases and J 6 bases; nucleotides not matched to a gene: 10. The CDR3 sequence: CSVEGTGSLWDTQYF. CDR3 sequence (DNA): TGCAGCGTTGAGGGGACAGGGAGTCTTTGGGATACGCAGTATTTT.

The CDR3 protein is CASSPSTNEKLFF. Here the CDR3 DNA reads TGTGCCAGCAGCCCATCAACTAATGAAAAACTGTTTTTT. V is TRBV4-2 and J is TRBJ1-4; D is unclear. The CDR3 sequence is 13 residues long. The ends were cut back, 4 bases at V and 0 bases at J, with 3 bases in the middle. Germline lookup yields CDR1 LGHNA and CDR2 YNFKEQ.

This chain uses TRBV3-1 (or the pseudogene TRBV3-2) with TRBJ2-5, with 9 bases fitting TRBD2. The V gene end was trimmed by 0 bases and the J gene end by 3 bases; junction bases not matched to a gene: 11. The CDR3 totals 18 residues. In germline, CDR1 is LGHDT, CDR2 YNNKEL (reference sequence). CDR3 DNA sequence: TGTGCCAGCAGCCAAGAAAGCGGGGGGTTTTCTGCAGAAGAGACCCAGTACTTC. It yields the protein CASSQESGGFSAEETQYF.

This clone was recorded a few times. The chain links TRBV3-1 (or the pseudogene TRBV3-2) to TRBJ1-2; D remains ambiguous. The CDR3 covers 14 residues. Germline CDR1 is LGHDT and CDR2 is YNNKEL (reference sequence). The V gene lost 0 bases and the J gene lost 5 bases, with 10 bases spanning the gap. Written as DNA, the CDR3 is TGTGCCAGCAGCCAAGAGCCAGTCTCTTATGGCTACACCTTC. Translated, it gives CASSQEPVSYGYTF.

This chain uses TRBV5-1 with TRBJ1-1; 7 bases are a match to TRBD1. There are 12 residues in the CDR3. J gave up 7 bases and V 0 bases, and 0 bases lay outside the gene matches. Germline loops: CDR1 SGHRS, CDR2 YFSETQ. The CDR3 spells CASSLGTGEAFF. CDR3 sequence (DNA): TGCGCCAGCAGCTTGGGGACAGGTGAAGCTTTCTTT.

The V and J genes are TRBV7-8 and TRBJ1-5, with TRBD1 as a possible D gene (5 bases). Per germline, CDR1 SGHVS and CDR2 FQNEAQ. CDR3 size: 15 residues. V was pared by 1 base and J by 3 bases, with 10 bases between. CDR3 nucleotides: TGTGCCAGCAGCTTAGGGCAGGGCGTCAATCAGCCCCAGCATTTT. Translation: CASSLGQGVNQPQHF.

The rearrangement uses TRBV9 and TRBJ2-1; D perhaps matches TRBD1 (5 bases). The CDR3 is 15 amino acids. V gave up 0 bases and J gave up 5 bases, with 12 bases separating them. Germline V lookup: CDR1 SGDLS, CDR2 YYNGEE. The CDR3 region has the DNA TGTGCCAGCAGCGTAGCCCAGGGCTGGGACAATGAGCAGTTCTTC. It translates to CASSVAQGWDNEQFF.

This clone has only a few counts. The CDR3: CASSYRVLPPGSAYEQYF. As DNA, the CDR3 is TGTGCCAGCAGTTATCGGGTCTTGCCGCCCGGTTCGGCCTACGAGCAGTACTTC. The chain carries TRBV6-2 or TRBV6-3 and TRBJ2-7; D unclear. Germline CDR1 is MNHEY and CDR2 is SVGEGT. V lost 3 bases, J lost 2 bases, and 23 bases lay in between. CDR3 length: 18 amino acids.

This clone appeared once. CDR3 DNA: TGTGCCAGCAGCTCGGGAAGGACTGAAGCTTTCTTT. Its protein product is CASSSGRTEAFF. The rearrangement uses TRBV11-3 and TRBJ1-1; D unresolved. The germline CDR1 and CDR2 sequences are SGHNT and YENEEA. The CDR3 is made up of 12 amino acids. V gave up 4 bases and J gave up 5 bases, with 8 bases separating them.

CDR3: CASSQGDRYNSPLHF. The CDR3 DNA sequence: TGCGCCAGCAGCCAAGGGGACAGGTATAATTCACCCCTCCACTTT. This chain uses TRBV4-3 with TRBJ1-6, with 8 bases fitting TRBD1. V gave up 1 base and J gave up 4 bases; unmatched junction bases: 0. From germline, CDR1 is LGHNA and CDR2 YSLEER. The CDR3 runs 15 residues.

The chain uses TRBV9 and TRBJ2-4; 12 nucleotides match TRBD2. Germline CDR1 and CDR2: SGDLS and YYNGEE. V dropped 2 bases and J dropped 0; count of bases not matched to a gene: 15. The CDR3 has 21 amino acids. The CDR3: CASSVADRASGGAVAKNIQYF. The DNA of the CDR3 is TGTGCCAGCAGCGTGGCCGACCGGGCTAGCGGGGGGGCGGTAGCCAAAAACATTCAGTACTTC.

The chain is built from TRBV10-2 and TRBJ2-7; 14 bases agree with TRBD2. CDR3 length: 17 residues. With 2 bases clipped from V and 1 base from J, the junction kept 4 bases outside the gene matches. Germline V gene lookup returns CDR1 WSHSY and CDR2 SAAADI. The CDR3 sequence is CASSEGTSGGGSYEQYF. CDR3 sequence (DNA): TGCGCCAGCAGTGAGGGGACTAGCGGGGGAGGATCCTACGAGCAGTACTTC.